Sequencing of this TCR beta chain was carried out in a study of CD8+ T cells in alopecia areata. Treatment described: oral pan-JAK inhibitor, 5-10 mg twice daily. Those with alopecia areata gave lesional scalp punch biopsies and peripheral blood. The CDR3 covers 12 residues. Per the germline V gene, CDR1 is SQVTM and CDR2 is ANQGSEA. J gave up 3 bases and V 6 bases, and 4 bases lay outside the gene matches. This clone was counted only a few times. What it binds is not known. Extracted RNA was reverse transcribed into cDNA, the sequencing template. TCRdb's table, derived via immunoSEQ multiplex PCR, lists solely in-frame clones and lacks some. The sample yields 180,000 or so clones, around 49% seen once. Findings of the study overall: Lesional tissue from the scalp (especially in alopecia totalis/universalis) showed higher clonality than normal scalp.

The V and J genes are TRBV29-1 and TRBJ1-1, with 7 bases identical to TRBD1. Here the sequenced sample was CD8+ T cells sorted from blood, taken between weeks 51 and 54, from a patient treated with tofacitinib. The receptor was isolated from a human donor with alopecia areata. CDR3 bases: TGCAGCGTCAACGGACAGGACACTGAAGCTTTCTTT. Amino acids: CSVNGQDTEAFF.